These 16 T cell receptor beta chains share one sample of origin, sequenced in a study of regulatory T cells in long-lasting Graves disease. Time point defined: newly diagnosed GD, antithyroid drugs for less than 3 months. PBMC-extracted RNA yielded the TCR library. For TCR beta, libraries came from iRepertoire HTBI primers and Arm-PCR of CDR3 regions. One entry per CDR3 protein results from TCRdb running MiXCR on the multiplex PCR reads. The sample shows 450,000 to 600,000 distinct CDR3 sequences, 15% to 20% of them seen only once. These same data were also listed under a study on T cells in Graves' hyperthyroidism and ophthalmopathy.

The input for sequencing was peripheral blood mononuclear cells (PBMCs), taken at new diagnosis, from a patient treated with antithyroid drugs. These TCRs come from a man aged 35-49 years with Graves disease.

The chain couples TRBV6-2 or TRBV6-3 to TRBJ2-1, with 7 bases fitting TRBD1. Germline loops: CDR1 MNHEY, CDR2 SVGEGT. The CDR3 runs to 12 residues. V lost 5 bases to trimming and J lost 7 bases; unmatched junction nucleotides: 2. CDR3 DNA sequence: TGTGCCAGCAGTAAGACAGGGAATGAGCAGTTCTTC. It is translated as CASSKTGNEQFF.

The chain joins TRBV15 to TRBJ1-2; 8 bases are a match to TRBD1. J lost 6 bases, V lost 4 bases, and 10 bases had no gene match. CDR1 and CDR2 (germline): LNHNV, YYDKDF (reference sequence). There are 15 residues in the CDR3. The CDR3, as DNA: TGTGCCACCAGCACCTACAGGGGGGTGTCTAATGGCTACACCTTC. Translating gives CATSTYRGVSNGYTF. The whole variable domain, remainder taken from reference TRBV15 and TRBJ1-2, is DAMVIQNPRYQVTQFGKPVTLSCSQTLNHNVMYWYQQKSSQAPKLLFHYYDKDFNNEADTPDNFQSRRPNTSFCFLDIRSPGLGDTAMYLCATSTYRGVSNGYTFGSGTRLTVV.

V and J are TRBV29-1 and TRBJ2-1, with D hard to call. The germline CDR1 and CDR2 sequences are SQVTM and ANQGSEA. V was clipped by 3 bases and J by 9 bases, with 9 bases between them. The CDR3 is made up of 11 amino acids. CDR3 loop: CSVDRRSEQFF. The CDR3 nucleotides are TGCAGCGTTGATCGGCGGTCTGAGCAGTTCTTC.

This clonotype was counted between two and nine times. This chain connects TRBV10-3 to TRBJ2-7; TRBD1 agrees at 10 bases. The CDR3 totals 13 residues. The germline CDR1 and CDR2 sequences are ENHRY and SYGVKD. Unmatched junction bases numbered 8, after V lost 10 bases and J lost 5 bases. DNA for the CDR3: TGTGCCAGCTCGGGACAGGGGATCGACGAGCAGTACTTC. Translation gives CASSGQGIDEQYF.

The chain links TRBV4-1 to TRBJ2-1, with TRBD2 matching 7 bases. The CDR3 contains 16 residues. V lost 3 bases, J lost 6 bases, and 11 bases stayed unmatched. From germline, CDR1 is MGHRA and CDR2 YSYEKL. CDR3 residues: CASSQGGSMGSNEQFF. CDR3 in DNA: TGCGCCAGCAGCCAGGGCGGGAGCATGGGGAGCAATGAGCAGTTCTTC.

This clonotype showed up many times. This rearrangement joins TRBV2 to TRBJ2-5; the D call may be TRBD1 or TRBD2 (5 bases each). The V and J ends lost 11 bases and 4 bases respectively, with 11 bases between them. In germline, CDR1 is SNHLY, CDR2 FYNNEI. CDR3 length: 11 amino acids. The CDR3 sequence: CAGWDGETQYF. The CDR3 DNA is TGTGCCGGATGGGACGGAGAGACCCAGTACTTC.

This clonotype was detected ten times or more. This chain uses TRBV28 with TRBJ2-3, with D perhaps given as TRBD1 or TRBD2 (5 bases each). V was cut by 5 bases and J by 5 bases, with 17 bases left in between. The V gene's germline CDR1 is MDHEN and CDR2 SYDVKM. The CDR3 has 15 amino acids. The CDR3 spells CASSTPGTARDTQYF. The CDR3 DNA reads as TGTGCCAGCAGTACCCCCGGGACCGCAAGAGATACGCAGTATTTT.

This clonotype has a handful of counts. This chain uses TRBV28 with TRBJ2-5, with D perhaps TRBD1 (5 bases). This CDR3 contains 14 residues. Germline CDR1 MDHEN, CDR2 SYDVKM. V lost 3 bases, J lost 1 base, and 9 bases lay in between. The CDR3, as DNA: TGTGCCAGCAGTTTCGCACAGGCCCAAGAGACCCAGTACTTC. Translation gives CASSFAQAQETQYF.

The table lists this clonotype with a few counts. The rearrangement uses TRBV7-6 and TRBJ2-2, with D possibly TRBD1 on 6 matching bases. Trimming left V 4 bases short and J 3 bases short, with 15 bases between. The length of the CDR3 is 16 residues. From germline, CDR1 is SGHVS and CDR2 FNYEAQ. The CDR3 sequence is CASSSIKGVHTGELFF. CDR3 coding DNA: TGTGCCAGCAGCTCTATAAAGGGGGTTCACACCGGGGAGCTGTTTTTT.

This clonotype was counted at least ten times. This sequence joins TRBV29-1 and TRBJ2-7; tentative D call: TRBD2 (5 bases). Germline V gene lookup returns CDR1 SQVTM and CDR2 ANQGSEA. The CDR3 runs 14 residues. The V and J ends lost 2 bases and 2 bases respectively, with 13 bases between them. DNA for the CDR3: TGCAGCGTTGAAAACGGAACCGGGACCTACGAGCAGTACTTC. Protein sequence: CSVENGTGTYEQYF.

This clonotype was found many times. The chain joins TRBV28 to TRBJ2-1; D unclear. The germline CDR1 and CDR2 sequences are MDHEN and SYDVKM. Trimming removed 7 bases at V and 0 bases at J, with 19 bases between. This CDR3 is 17 amino acids long. CDR3 region: CASTSGDVQVSYNEQFF. In nucleotides, the CDR3 is TGTGCCAGCACCTCCGGTGACGTCCAGGTCTCCTACAATGAGCAGTTCTTC.

The V gene is TRBV5-1, the J gene TRBJ1-1, with TRBD1 matching 8 bases. The V segment lost 1 base and the J segment 5 bases; nucleotides outside the gene matches: 4. CDR1 and CDR2 from the germline V gene are SGHRS and YFSETQ. The CDR3 is 14 amino acids. The DNA for the CDR3 is TGCGCCAGCAGCTTGAGGACAGGGCCTACTGAAGCTTTCTTT. The encoded protein is CASSLRTGPTEAFF.

A few counts support this clonotype. This sequence joins TRBV20-1 and TRBJ1-1; D may be TRBD1 (5 bases). V was shortened by 5 bases and J by 10 bases, with 14 bases between the two germline ends. The CDR3 is made up of 11 amino acids. The germline gives CDR1 DFQATT, CDR2 SNEGSKA (reference sequence). CDR3 in amino acids: CSAPEGRGAFF. CDR3 bases: TGCAGTGCTCCAGAGGGGCGCGGAGCTTTCTTT.

V and J are TRBV14 and TRBJ1-4, with unresolved D. The germline V gene has CDR1 SGHDN and CDR2 FVKESK. Deletions cut 0 bases from V and 5 bases from J, with 10 bases between. This CDR3 is built from 15 residues. The CDR3 coding sequence is TGTGCCAGCAGCCAAGAGGACGGTCTAAATGAAAAACTGTTTTTT. It encodes CASSQEDGLNEKLFF.

In this sample, this clonotype turned up a few times. The gene calls are TRBV6-1 and TRBJ2-2; 10 nucleotides line up with TRBD1. V was clipped by 5 bases and J by 4 bases; unmatched bases: 7. Germline V gives CDR1 MNHNS, CDR2 SASEGT. This CDR3 has 16 residues. CDR3 coding DNA: TGTGCCAGCAGTCTACAGACAGGGGGCCGCACCGGGGAGCTGTTTTTT. Translating it yields CASSLQTGGRTGELFF.

In this sample, this clonotype turned up many times. The V call is TRBV12-3 or TRBV12-4, the J call TRBJ2-7; tentative D call: TRBD1 (6 bases). This CDR3 comprises 13 residues. The germline V and J ends were trimmed by 5 bases and 3 bases, with 11 bases remaining between them. The chain's CDR3 is CASSVKQGYEQYF. CDR3 sequence (DNA): TGTGCCAGCAGTGTAAAACAGGGCTACGAGCAGTACTTC.